The 20 T cell receptor beta chains below were found in one sample sequenced in a study of blood T cell repertoires in COVID-19. Sequenced by immunoSEQ multiplex PCR; TCRdb stores in-frame clones only, minus some. The profile shows some 170,000 clones, less than 90% of them singletons. The sample consisted of PBMCs or T cells enriched from blood (not recorded which). The receptors originated from a human donor with acute COVID-19. The donor label of this sample is uncertain.

This clone was recorded once. The CDR3 DNA reads as TGTGCCAGCAGGATTTCAGGGGGCGATGAAACTGAAGCTTTCTTT. This encodes CASRISGGDETEAFF. This chain uses TRBV7-6 with TRBJ1-1; 8 nucleotides align to TRBD1. The germline gives CDR1 SGHVS, CDR2 FNYEAQ. The J segment lost 5 bases and the V segment lost 6 bases, leaving 11 bases of the junction unmatched. The CDR3 spans 15 residues.

The rearrangement links TRBV10-3 to TRBJ1-2, with a tentative D call TRBD1 (5 bases). The CDR3 is made up of 14 amino acids. Per the germline V gene, CDR1 is ENHRY and CDR2 is SYGVKD. The ends were cut back, 2 bases at V and 6 bases at J, with 13 bases in the middle. The chain's CDR3 is CAISEPSQGNGYTF. The DNA of the CDR3 is TGTGCCATCAGTGAGCCCTCGCAGGGCAATGGCTACACCTTC.

As DNA, the CDR3 is TGCGCCAGCAGCCAAGGACTCGGCAGGTCGGGAGGCTACACCTTC. Protein: CASSQGLGRSGGYTF. The chain recombines TRBV4-1 with TRBJ1-2; no clear D gene. Trimming cost V 1 base and J 8 bases, with 17 bases left between them. Germline CDR1 reads MGHRA; CDR2 reads YSYEKL. The CDR3 is 15 residues long.

The chain uses TRBV6-4 and TRBJ2-3; TRBD2 matches at 10 bases. The germline V gene encodes CDR1 MRHNA and CDR2 SNTAGT. The junction had 6 bases not matched to a gene; V was cut back by 4 bases and J by 5 bases. The CDR3 is made up of 15 amino acids. This chain's CDR3 is CASSAASGGLDTQYF. As DNA, the CDR3 is TGTGCCAGCAGTGCGGCTAGCGGGGGTTTAGATACGCAGTATTTT.

V usage is TRBV6-2 or TRBV6-3 and J usage is TRBJ1-3; D is possibly TRBD1 (5 bases). Germline V gives CDR1 MNHEY, CDR2 SVGEGT. The CDR3 extends over 14 amino acids. The V and J ends lost 5 bases and 2 bases respectively, with 10 bases between them. The DNA for the CDR3 is TGTGCCAGCAGTAACCGACAGCCTGGAAACACCATATATTTT. This translates into CASSNRQPGNTIYF.

The gene calls are TRBV9 and TRBJ1-2; 7 nucleotides line up with TRBD1. Germline V CDR1 and CDR2: SGDLS, YYNGEE. The CDR3 sequence is 12 residues long. J was trimmed by 5 bases and V by 6 bases; bases with no gene match: 4. The CDR3 is CASNDRVYGYTF. CDR3 bases: TGTGCCAGCAACGACAGGGTGTATGGCTACACCTTC.

The chain carries TRBV5-4 and TRBJ1-2, with 7 bases aligning to TRBD1. Germline values: CDR1 SGHNT, CDR2 YYREEE (reference sequence). J was trimmed by 5 bases and V by 3 bases; bases with no gene match: 7. The CDR3 is 14 residues long. The CDR3 is CASSSVGQSYGYTF. In DNA, the CDR3 is TGTGCCAGCAGCTCGGTGGGACAGTCGTATGGCTACACCTTC.

This clone was counted a few times. The gene calls are TRBV12-3 or TRBV12-4 and TRBJ1-1; TRBD1 matches 8 bases. The CDR3 runs 12 residues. The CDR3 sequence is CACQGASPEAFF. The CDR3 DNA is TGTGCTTGCCAGGGGGCTAGTCCTGAAGCTTTCTTT.

The V and J genes are TRBV6-1 and TRBJ1-1; no firm D call. Per germline, CDR1 MNHNS and CDR2 SASEGT. This CDR3 is 12 amino acids long. V lost 3 bases and J 4 bases, leaving 6 bases between the germline ends. The CDR3 region is CASSERGTEAFF. The CDR3 DNA is TGTGCCAGCAGTGAGCGGGGCACTGAAGCTTTCTTT.

The V gene is TRBV5-1, the J gene TRBJ2-3; 12 bases agree with TRBD1. The CDR3 covers 15 residues. Trimming cost V 4 bases and J 4 bases; bases outside gene matches: 4. CDR1 and CDR2 (germline): SGHRS, YFSETQ. The CDR3 protein is CASSQGQGASDTQYF. Written as DNA, the CDR3 is TGCGCCAGCAGCCAGGGACAGGGGGCCTCAGATACGCAGTATTTT. Full variable domain (outside the CDR3, taken from reference TRBV5-1 and TRBJ2-3): KAGVTQTPRYLIKTRGQQVTLSCSPISGHRSVSWYQQTPGQGLQFLFEYFSETQRNKGNFPGRFSGRQFSNSRSEMNVSTLELGDSALYLCASSQGQGASDTQYFGPGTRLTVL.

This clone has just one count. This chain joins TRBV29-1 and TRBJ1-2, with D perhaps matching TRBD1 (6 bases). Trimming shortened V by 7 bases and J by 7 bases, and 19 bases separated the two germline ends. The CDR3 length is 13 residues. The germline V gene encodes CDR1 SQVTM and CDR2 ANQGSEA. The CDR3: CSATMTGGGGYTF. The CDR3 DNA sequence: TGCAGCGCCACTATGACAGGCGGAGGTGGCTACACCTTC.

This sequence joins TRBV6-5 and TRBJ2-5, with D perhaps matching TRBD2 (5 bases). Looked up from germline, CDR1 is MNHEY and CDR2 is SVGAGI. Between the trimmed V and J ends, which lost 6 bases and 2 bases, there was a span of 13 bases. The CDR3 has 14 residues. The DNA for the CDR3 is TGTGCCAGCAGCTCCCCGGGGTGGCAAGAGACCCAGTACTTC. As protein: CASSSPGWQETQYF.

V usage is TRBV5-6 and J usage is TRBJ1-4; no firm D call. The CDR3 spans 13 residues. V was shortened by 6 bases and J by 8 bases, with 14 bases between the two germline ends. The V gene's germline CDR1 is SGHDT and CDR2 YYEEEE. The CDR3 sequence is CASNPRHDEKLFF. DNA for the CDR3: TGTGCCAGCAACCCAAGACATGACGAAAAACTGTTTTTT. Using reference TRBV5-6 and TRBJ1-4 for the parts outside the CDR3, the full variable domain is DAGVTQSPTHLIKTRGQQVTLRCSPKSGHDTVSWYQQALGQGPQFIFQYYEEEERQRGNFPDRFSGHQFPNYSSELNVNALLLGDSALYLCASNPRHDEKLFFGSGTQLSVL.

This sequence joins TRBV20-1 and TRBJ1-1; D remains ambiguous. Germline V lookup: CDR1 DFQATT, CDR2 SNEGSKA (reference sequence). The CDR3 contains 11 residues. Between the trimmed V and J ends, which lost 3 bases and 10 bases, there was a span of 12 bases. The CDR3 bases are TGCAGTGCTAGGGGCTCCGGGGTAGCTTTCTTT. The encoded protein is CSARGSGVAFF.

The V and J genes are TRBV27 and TRBJ1-5, with D perhaps TRBD1 (6 bases). CDR1 MNHEY and CDR2 SMNVEV come from the germline V gene (reference sequence). The CDR3 spans 18 residues. V was clipped by 3 bases and J by 0 bases, with 18 bases between them. CDR3 sequence reads: CASSFLTGATGSNQPQHF. The CDR3 DNA follows: TGTGCCAGCAGTTTTTTGACAGGCGCTACCGGTAGCAATCAGCCCCAGCATTTT.

The chain joins TRBV7-9 to TRBJ1-4, with D unclear. The V and J ends lost 5 bases and 0 bases respectively, with 10 bases between them. This CDR3 has 15 amino acids. Per the germline V gene, CDR1 is SEHNR and CDR2 is FQNEAQ (reference sequence). The CDR3 bases are TGTGCCAGCAGCCGGGGAGGTGCAACTAATGAAAAACTGTTTTTT. Translating it yields CASSRGGATNEKLFF.

In regard to this clone: Distinct nucleotide sequences in the sample also encode this CDR3. This chain connects TRBV7-8 to TRBJ1-1, with D tentatively TRBD1 (5 bases). V was cut by 2 bases and J by 2 bases, with 6 bases left in between. Germline assignment: CDR1 SGHVS and CDR2 FQNEAQ. CDR3 length equals 13 residues. CDR3 residues: CASSLQGNTEAFF. The CDR3 nucleotides are TGTGCCAGCAGCTTACAGGGAAACACTGAAGCTTTCTTT.

The rearrangement joins TRBV5-1 to TRBJ2-1; D is perhaps TRBD1 (5 bases). Germline V gene lookup returns CDR1 SGHRS and CDR2 YFSETQ. The CDR3 length is 17 residues. Between the trimmed V and J ends, which lost 4 bases and 6 bases, there was a span of 23 bases. The CDR3 spells CASSRNPGSGRTNEQFF. The CDR3 nucleotides read TGCGCCAGCAGCCGGAACCCAGGGTCCGGGCGAACCAATGAGCAGTTCTTC.

The count of this clone is one. V is TRBV9 and J is TRBJ2-7, with TRBD2 matching 8 bases. From germline, CDR1 is SGDLS and CDR2 YYNGEE. Trimming removed 2 bases from V and 4 bases from J; junction bases left unmatched: 5. The CDR3 loop spans 14 amino acids. The DNA for the CDR3 is TGTGCCAGCAGCGTTGGCGGGGGGCAATACGAGCAGTACTTC. Its translation is CASSVGGGQYEQYF.

The chain carries TRBV5-6 and TRBJ2-6; D may be TRBD1 (5 bases). Deletions cut 2 bases from V and 1 base from J, with 13 bases between. The CDR3 totals 17 residues. From germline, CDR1 is SGHDT and CDR2 YYEEEE. CDR3 region: CASSFWGTVSGANVLTF. The CDR3 nucleotides are TGTGCCAGCAGCTTTTGGGGCACAGTGTCTGGGGCCAACGTCCTGACTTTC.